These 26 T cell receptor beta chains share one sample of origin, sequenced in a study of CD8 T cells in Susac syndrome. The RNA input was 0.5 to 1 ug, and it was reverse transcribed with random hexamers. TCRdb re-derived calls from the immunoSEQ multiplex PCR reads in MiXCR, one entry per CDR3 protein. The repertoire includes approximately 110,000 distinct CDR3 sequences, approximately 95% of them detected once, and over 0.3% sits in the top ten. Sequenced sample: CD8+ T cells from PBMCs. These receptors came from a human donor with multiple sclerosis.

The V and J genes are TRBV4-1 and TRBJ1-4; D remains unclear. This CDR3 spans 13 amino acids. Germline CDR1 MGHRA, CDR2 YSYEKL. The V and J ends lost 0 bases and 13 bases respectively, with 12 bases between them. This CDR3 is CASSQDDRLRLFF. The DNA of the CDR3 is TGCGCCAGCAGCCAAGATGACCGACTTAGACTGTTTTTT.

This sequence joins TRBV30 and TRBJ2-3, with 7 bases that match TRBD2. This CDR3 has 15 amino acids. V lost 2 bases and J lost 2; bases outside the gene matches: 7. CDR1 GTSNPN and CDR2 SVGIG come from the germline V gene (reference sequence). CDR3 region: CAWSSPTSYTDTQYF. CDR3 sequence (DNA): TGTGCCTGGAGTTCCCCGACTAGCTACACAGATACGCAGTATTTT. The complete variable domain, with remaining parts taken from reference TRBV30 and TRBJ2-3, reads SQTIHQWPATLVQPVGSPLSLECTVEGTSNPNLYWYRQAAGRGLQLLFYSVGIGQISSEVPQNLSASRPQDRQFILSSKKLLLSDSGFYLCAWSSPTSYTDTQYFGPGTRLTVL.

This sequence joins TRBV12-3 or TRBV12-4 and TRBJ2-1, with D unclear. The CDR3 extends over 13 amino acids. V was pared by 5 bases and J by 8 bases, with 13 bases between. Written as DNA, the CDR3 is TGTGCCAGCAGTCCCCATAGGGCGGATGAGCAGTTCTTC. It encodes CASSPHRADEQFF.

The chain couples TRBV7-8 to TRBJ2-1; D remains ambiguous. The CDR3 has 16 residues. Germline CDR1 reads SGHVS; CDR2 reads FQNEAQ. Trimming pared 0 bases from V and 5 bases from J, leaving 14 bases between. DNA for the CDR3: TGTGCCAGCAGCTTAGCTGGCATCACCAGAAACAATGAGCAGTTCTTC. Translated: CASSLAGITRNNEQFF.

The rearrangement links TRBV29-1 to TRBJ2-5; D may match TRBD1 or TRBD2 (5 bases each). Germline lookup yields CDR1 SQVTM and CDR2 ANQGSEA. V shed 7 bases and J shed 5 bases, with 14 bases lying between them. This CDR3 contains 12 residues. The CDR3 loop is CSAEGQRETQYF. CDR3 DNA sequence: TGCAGCGCCGAGGGGCAGCGGGAGACCCAGTACTTC. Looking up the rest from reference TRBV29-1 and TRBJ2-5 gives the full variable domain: SAVISQKPSRDICQRGTSLTIQCQVDSQVTMMFWYRQQPGQSLTLIATANQGSEATYESGFVIDKFPISRPNLTFSTLTVSNMSPEDSSIYLCSAEGQRETQYFGPGTRLLVL.

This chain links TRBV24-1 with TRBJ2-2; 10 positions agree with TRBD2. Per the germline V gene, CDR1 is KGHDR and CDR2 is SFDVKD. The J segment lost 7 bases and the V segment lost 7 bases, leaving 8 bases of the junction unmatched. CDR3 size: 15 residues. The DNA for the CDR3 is TGTGCCACCAGACCCGGGACTAGCGTAAACGGGGAGCTGTTTTTT. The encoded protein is CATRPGTSVNGELFF.

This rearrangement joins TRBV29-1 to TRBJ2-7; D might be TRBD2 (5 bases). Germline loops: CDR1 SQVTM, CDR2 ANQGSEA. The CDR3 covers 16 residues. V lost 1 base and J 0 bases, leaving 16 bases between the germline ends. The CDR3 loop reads CSVEGGYHTSSYEQYV. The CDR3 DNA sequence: TGCAGCGTTGAAGGCGGTTATCACACTAGCTCCTACGAGCAGTACGTC.

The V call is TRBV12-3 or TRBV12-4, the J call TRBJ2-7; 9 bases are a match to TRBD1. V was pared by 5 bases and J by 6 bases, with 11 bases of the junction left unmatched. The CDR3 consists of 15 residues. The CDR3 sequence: CASSVSGTGWGEQYF. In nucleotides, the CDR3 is TGTGCCAGCAGTGTCTCCGGGACAGGGTGGGGCGAGCAGTACTTC.

The CDR3 protein is CASSGGAGYEQYF. The CDR3 nucleotides read TGTGCCAGCAGTGGGGGGGCGGGGTACGAGCAGTACTTC. This chain links TRBV27 with TRBJ2-7; D might be TRBD2 (7 bases). CDR3 length: 13 amino acids. Per germline, CDR1 MNHEY and CDR2 SMNVEV (reference sequence). V dropped 5 bases and J dropped 4 bases, with 12 bases sitting between them.

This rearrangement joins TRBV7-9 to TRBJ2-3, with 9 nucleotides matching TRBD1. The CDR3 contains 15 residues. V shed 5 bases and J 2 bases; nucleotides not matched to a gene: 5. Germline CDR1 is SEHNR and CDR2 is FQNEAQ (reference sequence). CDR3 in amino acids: CASSPGQGNTDTQYF. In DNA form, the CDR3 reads TGTGCCAGCAGCCCGGGACAGGGAAACACAGATACGCAGTATTTT. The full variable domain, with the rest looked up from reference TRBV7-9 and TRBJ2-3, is DTGVSQNPRHKITKRGQNVTFRCDPISEHNRLYWYRQTLGQGPEFLTYFQNEAQLEKSRLLSDRFSAERPKGSFSTLEIQRTEQGDSAMYLCASSPGQGNTDTQYFGPGTRLTVL.

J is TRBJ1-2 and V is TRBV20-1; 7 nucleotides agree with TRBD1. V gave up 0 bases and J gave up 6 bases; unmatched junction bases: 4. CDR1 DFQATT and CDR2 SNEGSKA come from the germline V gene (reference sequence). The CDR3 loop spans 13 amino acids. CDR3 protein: CSARDFRGDGYTF. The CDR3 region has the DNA TGCAGTGCTAGAGATTTCAGGGGGGATGGCTACACCTTC.

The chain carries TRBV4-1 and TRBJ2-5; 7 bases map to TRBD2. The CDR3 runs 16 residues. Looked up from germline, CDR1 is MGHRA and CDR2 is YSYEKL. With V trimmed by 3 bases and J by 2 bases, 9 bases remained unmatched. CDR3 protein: CASSQLAVPPQETQYF. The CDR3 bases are TGCGCCAGCAGCCAGCTAGCGGTACCACCACAAGAGACCCAGTACTTC.

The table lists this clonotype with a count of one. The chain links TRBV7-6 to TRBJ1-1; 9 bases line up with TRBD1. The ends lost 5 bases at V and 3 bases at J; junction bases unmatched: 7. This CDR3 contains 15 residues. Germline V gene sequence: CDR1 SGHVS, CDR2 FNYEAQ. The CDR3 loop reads CASSPRTGDYTEAFF. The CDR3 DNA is TGTGCCAGCAGCCCCCGGACAGGGGACTACACTGAAGCTTTCTTT.

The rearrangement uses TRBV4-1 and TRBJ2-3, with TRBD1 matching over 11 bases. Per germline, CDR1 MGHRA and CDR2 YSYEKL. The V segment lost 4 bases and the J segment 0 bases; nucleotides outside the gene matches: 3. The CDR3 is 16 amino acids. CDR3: CASSRGQGASTDTQYF. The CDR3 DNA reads TGCGCCAGCAGCCGCGGACAGGGGGCGAGCACAGATACGCAGTATTTT.

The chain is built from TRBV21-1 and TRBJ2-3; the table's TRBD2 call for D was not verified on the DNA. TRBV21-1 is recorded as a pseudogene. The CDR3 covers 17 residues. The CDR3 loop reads CASSKVDTSPRTDTQYF. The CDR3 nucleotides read TGTGCCAGCAGCAAAGTCGATACTAGTCCCCGCACAGATACGCAGTATTTT.

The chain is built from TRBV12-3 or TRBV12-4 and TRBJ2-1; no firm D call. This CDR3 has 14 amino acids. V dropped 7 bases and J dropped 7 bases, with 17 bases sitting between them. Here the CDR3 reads CASTPWPGLNEQFF. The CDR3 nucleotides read TGTGCCAGCACCCCATGGCCAGGCCTAAATGAGCAGTTCTTC.

In nucleotides, the CDR3 is TGTGCCAGCAGAAGTCCCGGGACTCACCCGCAGTATTTT. It yields the protein CASRSPGTHPQYF. The chain combines TRBV27 with TRBJ2-3; D is perhaps TRBD2 (6 bases). The CDR3 has 13 residues. V was clipped by 6 bases and J by 10 bases, with 17 bases between them. Germline V gene lookup returns CDR1 MNHEY and CDR2 SMNVEV (reference sequence).

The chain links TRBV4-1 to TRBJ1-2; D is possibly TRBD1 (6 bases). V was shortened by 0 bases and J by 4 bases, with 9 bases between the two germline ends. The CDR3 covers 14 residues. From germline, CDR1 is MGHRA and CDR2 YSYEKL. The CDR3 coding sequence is TGCGCCAGCAGCCAAGATAAAGGGGGCTATGGCTACACCTTC. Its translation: CASSQDKGGYGYTF.

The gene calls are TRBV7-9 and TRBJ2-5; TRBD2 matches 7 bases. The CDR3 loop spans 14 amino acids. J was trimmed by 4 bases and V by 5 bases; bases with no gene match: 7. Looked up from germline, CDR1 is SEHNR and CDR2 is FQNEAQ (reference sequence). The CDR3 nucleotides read TGTGCCAGCAGCCCAAGGGAGGGGCGAGAGACCCAGTACTTC. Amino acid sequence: CASSPREGRETQYF.

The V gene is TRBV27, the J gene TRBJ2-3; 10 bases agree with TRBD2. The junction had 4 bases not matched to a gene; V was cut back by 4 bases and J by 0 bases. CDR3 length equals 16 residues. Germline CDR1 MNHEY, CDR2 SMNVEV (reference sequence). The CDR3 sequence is CASSSLAGVSTDTQYF. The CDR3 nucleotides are TGTGCCAGCAGTTCGCTAGCGGGAGTTAGCACAGATACGCAGTATTTT.

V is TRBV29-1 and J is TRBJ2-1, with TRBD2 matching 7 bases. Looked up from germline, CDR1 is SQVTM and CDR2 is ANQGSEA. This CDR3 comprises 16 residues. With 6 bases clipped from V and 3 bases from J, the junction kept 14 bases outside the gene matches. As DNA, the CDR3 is TGCAGCGTCGCTGGGCTAGCGGCCCCCGACTACAATGAGCAGTTCTTC. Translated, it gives CSVAGLAAPDYNEQFF.

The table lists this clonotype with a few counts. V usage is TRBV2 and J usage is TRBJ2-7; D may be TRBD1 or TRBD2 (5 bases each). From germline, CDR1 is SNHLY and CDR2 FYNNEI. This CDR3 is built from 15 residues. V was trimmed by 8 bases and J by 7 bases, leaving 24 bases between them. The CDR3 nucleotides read TGTGCCAGCTGGTTCCCCCGGGGCTGGTATAGGGAGCAGTACTTC. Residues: CASWFPRGWYREQYF.

CDR3 DNA sequence: TGTGCCAGCAGTGAAACGATAGGGAAGACCCAGTACTTC. It translates to CASSETIGKTQYF. The genes are TRBV6-1 and TRBJ2-5; D uncertain. Trimming left V 2 bases short and J 6 bases short, with 10 bases between. Germline lookup yields CDR1 MNHNS and CDR2 SASEGT. CDR3 length: 13 amino acids.

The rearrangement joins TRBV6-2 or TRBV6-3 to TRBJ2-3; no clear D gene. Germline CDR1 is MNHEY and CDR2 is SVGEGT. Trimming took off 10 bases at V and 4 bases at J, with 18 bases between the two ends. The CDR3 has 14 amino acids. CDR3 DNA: TGTGCCACACTCCCTCTAGGGCCCGCAGATACGCAGTATTTT. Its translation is CATLPLGPADTQYF.

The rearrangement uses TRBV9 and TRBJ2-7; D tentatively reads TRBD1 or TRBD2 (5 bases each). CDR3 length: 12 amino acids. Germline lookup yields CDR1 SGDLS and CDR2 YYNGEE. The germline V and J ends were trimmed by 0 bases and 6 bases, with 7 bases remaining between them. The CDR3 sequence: CASSVVGGEQYF. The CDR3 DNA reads TGTGCCAGCAGCGTAGTTGGGGGCGAGCAGTACTTC. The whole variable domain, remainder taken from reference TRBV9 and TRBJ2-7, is DSGVTQTPKHLITATGQRVTLRCSPRSGDLSVYWYQQSLDQGLQFLIQYYNGEERAKGNILERFSAQQFPDLHSELNLSSLELGDSALYFCASSVVGGEQYFGPGTRLTVT.

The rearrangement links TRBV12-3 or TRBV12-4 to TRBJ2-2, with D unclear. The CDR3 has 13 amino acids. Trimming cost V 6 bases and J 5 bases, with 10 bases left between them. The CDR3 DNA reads TGTGCCAGCAGCCCCGTGGGTACCGGGGAGCTGTTTTTT. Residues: CASSPVGTGELFF.